Sequencing of this T cell receptor beta chain was carried out in a study of glioma-infiltrating T cells after dendritic cell vaccination. Study-wide context: Patients received autologous tumor lysate-pulsed dendritic cell vaccination between about 2003 and 2013. Autologous tumor lysate was loaded overnight onto monocyte-derived dendritic cells grown seven days with IL-4 and GM-CSF.

Assay: immunoSEQ multiplex PCR; the TCRdb copy retains only in-frame clones and omits some. The data contain tens of thousands of clones, 82% of them singletons. Germline values: CDR1 KGHSH, CDR2 LQKENI. This CDR3 is built from 18 residues. Trimming left V 3 bases short and J 4 bases short, with 22 bases between. None of the glioblastoma patients had an isocitrate dehydrogenase mutation. PBMC were collected before vaccination, two weeks after the third vaccination, and at progression. V gene TRBV18 combines with J gene TRBJ2-1; D might be TRBD2 (6 bases). The material was blood, obtained before dendritic cell vaccination. The source is a human donor with glioblastoma. CDR3 in DNA: TGTGCCAGCTCACCGTCCCTTGCGCTAAGCGGGCCTTACAATGAGCAGTTCTTC. Amino acid sequence: CASSPSLALSGPYNEQFF. The variable domain in full, with the rest retrieved from reference TRBV18 and TRBJ2-1, is NAGVMQNPRHLVRRRGQEARLRCSPMKGHSHVYWYRQLPEEGLKFMVYLQKENIIDESGMPKERFSAEFPKEGPSILRIQQVVRGDSAAYFCASSPSLALSGPYNEQFFGPGTRLTVL.